The 28 T cell receptor beta chains reported below all come from one sample, sequenced in a study of long-term antiretroviral therapy in people with HIV. A v3.0 immunoSEQ assay was performed at survey level. Profiling relied on immunoSEQ multiplex PCR, and the TCRdb table lists in-frame clones only, not all of them. The sample shows over 15,000 clones, approximately 88% of them seen only once. Source: unsorted PBMCs, taken 0.9 years after starting antiretroviral therapy. The receptors come from a man aged 18 to 29 with HIV.

J is TRBJ1-2 and V is TRBV19; possibly TRBD1 for D (5 bases). V shed 5 bases and J shed 5 bases, with 15 bases lying between them. This CDR3 is built from 14 residues. The germline gives CDR1 LNHDA, CDR2 SQIVND (reference sequence). The DNA for the CDR3 is TGTGCCAGTAGTCCCCTCGACAGCCCTTATGGCTACACCTTC. The encoded protein is CASSPLDSPYGYTF.

V and J are TRBV7-9 and TRBJ2-7; TRBD1 might be the D (6 bases). Per germline, CDR1 SEHNR and CDR2 FQNEAQ (reference sequence). This CDR3 contains 13 residues. Trimming removed 3 bases at V and 6 bases at J, with 12 bases between. For the CDR3, the DNA is TGTGCCAGCAGCTTTTCGACAGGTCCCGAGCAGTACTTC. It encodes CASSFSTGPEQYF. The variable domain in full, with the rest retrieved from reference TRBV7-9 and TRBJ2-7, is DTGVSQNPRHKITKRGQNVTFRCDPISEHNRLYWYRQTLGQGPEFLTYFQNEAQLEKSRLLSDRFSAERPKGSFSTLEIQRTEQGDSAMYLCASSFSTGPEQYFGPGTRLTVT.

The chain couples TRBV6-5 to TRBJ2-3; 7 bases agree with TRBD1. Trimming at V came to 8 bases and at J to 6 bases, leaving 11 bases not matched to a gene. CDR3 length: 14 amino acids. Germline CDR1 is MNHEY and CDR2 is SVGAGI. CDR3 in amino acids: CASASGTERDTQYF. The CDR3 DNA reads as TGTGCCAGCGCGTCCGGGACAGAAAGGGATACGCAGTATTTT.

This rearrangement joins TRBV7-8 to TRBJ2-5; D perhaps matches TRBD1 (5 bases). Trimming pared 0 bases from V and 9 bases from J, leaving 17 bases between. Per the germline V gene, CDR1 is SGHVS and CDR2 is FQNEAQ. The CDR3 loop spans 15 amino acids. In nucleotides, the CDR3 is TGTGCCAGCAGCTTAGCGGGTGGGCCAAGCAGGGCCCAGTACTTC. It encodes CASSLAGGPSRAQYF.

The chain is built from TRBV29-1 and TRBJ1-2; TRBD1 might be the D (6 bases). Germline CDR1 and CDR2: SQVTM and ANQGSEA. This CDR3 spans 12 amino acids. With 4 bases removed from V and 4 bases from J, the gap between germline ends came to 10 bases. The CDR3 DNA reads as TGCAGCGTTGCCCGGGGGGCCTATGGCTACACCTTC. It specifies CSVARGAYGYTF.

This rearrangement joins TRBV28 to TRBJ1-2; D is possibly TRBD1 (5 bases). There are 13 residues in the CDR3. V was trimmed by 5 bases and J by 7 bases, leaving 14 bases between them. Per germline, CDR1 MDHEN and CDR2 SYDVKM. CDR3 nucleotide sequence: TGTGCCAGCAGTCCCCAAGCGACAGTTGGCTACACCTTC. This translates into CASSPQATVGYTF.

The chain combines TRBV30 with TRBJ2-7, with TRBD1 as a possible D gene (6 bases). Germline V gene data show CDR1 as GTSNPN and CDR2 as SVGIG (reference sequence). Trimming took off 2 bases at V and 6 bases at J, with 11 bases between the two ends. This CDR3 comprises 12 residues. The CDR3 loop is CAWSLTGSEQYF. The CDR3 nucleotides read TGTGCCTGGAGTCTAACAGGGAGCGAGCAGTACTTC.

The chain recombines TRBV5-1 with TRBJ2-1; 9 nucleotides match TRBD2. The trim removed 1 base at V and 5 bases at J, leaving 13 bases unmatched. This CDR3 region has 18 residues. From germline, CDR1 is SGHRS and CDR2 YFSETQ. The CDR3: CASSLSLIRLAENNEQFF. The CDR3 DNA sequence: TGCGCCAGCAGCTTGAGTCTCATACGACTAGCGGAGAACAATGAGCAGTTCTTC.

The CDR3 DNA follows: TGTGCCAGCAGTGAAGTCCTGACAGGGAGGGAGGATCAGCCCCAGCATTTT. As protein: CASSEVLTGREDQPQHF. V and J are TRBV6-1 and TRBJ1-5; 7 bases line up with TRBD1. Unmatched junction bases numbered 11, after V lost 1 base and J lost 5 bases. Germline loops: CDR1 MNHNS, CDR2 SASEGT. This CDR3 contains 17 residues.

The V gene is TRBV4-2, the J gene TRBJ2-3, with 10 bases fitting TRBD2. Germline V gene data show CDR1 as LGHNA and CDR2 as YNFKEQ. Trimming removed 6 bases from V and 3 bases from J; junction bases left unmatched: 9. CDR3 size: 16 residues. The CDR3 DNA sequence: TGTGCCAGCAGATCAATACCTAGCGGGGGTACAGATACGCAGTATTTT. Its translation is CASRSIPSGGTDTQYF.

The chain uses TRBV9 and TRBJ2-2; 7 nucleotides align to TRBD1. This CDR3 is built from 15 residues. With V trimmed by 4 bases and J by 6 bases, 9 bases remained unmatched. The germline V gene encodes CDR1 SGDLS and CDR2 YYNGEE. CDR3 amino acids: CASSSGTGQAGELFF. The CDR3 bases are TGTGCCAGCAGCTCCGGCACCGGACAGGCCGGGGAGCTGTTTTTT.

The rearrangement links TRBV7-9 to TRBJ2-5; a weak D match, TRBD2 (5 bases). Germline-derived CDR1 and CDR2 are SEHNR and FQNEAQ (reference sequence). Trimming took 8 bases from V and 5 from J, leaving 12 bases between them. There are 12 residues in the CDR3. The CDR3 DNA reads as TGTGCCAGCTACGGGATTCGGGAGACCCAGTACTTC. Residues: CASYGIRETQYF.

The CDR3 is CASRVKETGELFF. The CDR3 nucleotides read TGCGCCAGCCGGGTCAAAGAGACCGGGGAGCTGTTTTTT. The V gene is TRBV10-2, the J gene TRBJ2-2; D gene unclear. V was trimmed by 8 bases and J by 5 bases, leaving 12 bases between them. Germline lookup yields CDR1 WSHSY and CDR2 SAAADI. CDR3 length: 13 residues.

The chain links TRBV7-2 to TRBJ1-5, with 8 bases that match TRBD1. The CDR3 contains 14 residues. V lost 1 base to trimming and J lost 8 bases; unmatched junction nucleotides: 4. Per germline, CDR1 SGHTA and CDR2 FQGNSA. The CDR3, as DNA: TGTGCCAGCAGCTTAGTCCAGGGGGCTGAGCCCCAGCATTTT. Protein product: CASSLVQGAEPQHF.

This clone was detected only a few times. This chain uses TRBV9 with TRBJ2-1; D remains unclear. Germline V CDR1 and CDR2: SGDLS, YYNGEE. The CDR3 is 11 residues long. The V end was cut by 4 bases, the J end by 7 bases, with 6 bases between. This CDR3 reads CASSKENEQFF. Written as DNA, the CDR3 is TGTGCCAGCAGCAAAGAGAATGAGCAGTTCTTC.

The V and J genes are TRBV10-2 and TRBJ1-3; 8 bases are shared with TRBD1. The CDR3 length is 14 residues. Losses at the gene ends were 5 bases for V and 2 bases for J; bases not matched to a gene: 2. Germline V gene sequence: CDR1 WSHSY, CDR2 SAAADI. The CDR3 DNA sequence: TGCGCCAGCAGTAGGACAGGGACTGGAAACACCATATATTTT. This encodes CASSRTGTGNTIYF.

This chain links TRBV29-1 with TRBJ2-3, with 8 positions matching TRBD2. Trimming removed 3 bases from V and 3 bases from J; junction bases left unmatched: 11. The CDR3 loop spans 16 amino acids. Germline CDR1 reads SQVTM; CDR2 reads ANQGSEA. The CDR3 nucleotides read TGCAGCGTTGAGGGCCAAGGGGCGGGGGGAACAGATACGCAGTATTTT. Its protein is CSVEGQGAGGTDTQYF.

This clone is a singleton in its sample. This chain uses TRBV6-4 with TRBJ1-1; D is undetermined. The CDR3 runs 13 residues. CDR1 MRHNA and CDR2 SNTAGT come from the germline V gene. The V gene lost 8 bases and the J gene lost 1 base, with 11 bases spanning the gap. CDR3 DNA: TGTGCCAGCGGGCAATCACCGAACACTGAAGCTTTCTTT. Protein product: CASGQSPNTEAFF.

The chain employs TRBV18 and TRBJ2-3; 8 bases are shared with TRBD2. This CDR3 comprises 15 residues. Germline trimming cut 3 bases from V and 6 bases from J; bases unmatched to any gene: 8. Per the germline V gene, CDR1 is KGHSH and CDR2 is LQKENI. CDR3: CASSPTVAGGDTQYF. Written as DNA, the CDR3 is TGTGCCAGCTCACCGACGGTCGCGGGGGGCGATACGCAGTATTTT.

The chain joins TRBV2 to TRBJ2-3; TRBD1 matches 8 bases. Germline-derived CDR1 and CDR2 are SNHLY and FYNNEI. The CDR3 is 14 amino acids. V lost 7 bases, J lost 1 base, and 4 bases stayed unmatched. CDR3 sequence: CASIRTGRTDTQYF. The CDR3 DNA reads as TGTGCCAGCATCAGGACAGGGCGCACAGATACGCAGTATTTT.

V is TRBV4-1 and J is TRBJ1-5; D may be TRBD1 (6 bases). The V end was cut by 0 bases, the J end by 7 bases, with 7 bases between. CDR1 and CDR2 (germline): MGHRA, YSYEKL. The CDR3 length is 13 residues. The CDR3 loop reads CASSQEGAQPQHF. The DNA of the CDR3 is TGCGCCAGCAGCCAAGAGGGGGCGCAGCCCCAGCATTTT.

As to this clone: Other nucleotide sequences from this sample produce the same CDR3. The chain recombines TRBV5-8 with TRBJ1-5, with D tentatively TRBD1 (6 bases). This CDR3 spans 15 amino acids. V was shortened by 4 bases and J by 0 bases, with 11 bases between the two germline ends. Germline V gene lookup returns CDR1 SGHTS and CDR2 YDEGEE. The CDR3 DNA is TGTGCCAGCAGCATACAGGGCTATAGCAATCAGCCCCAGCATTTT. This sequence encodes CASSIQGYSNQPQHF.

This clone was seen just once. The J gene is TRBJ1-3, the V gene TRBV28, with D possibly being TRBD1 (5 bases). V was shortened by 6 bases and J by 0 bases, with 12 bases between the two germline ends. Germline assignment: CDR1 MDHEN and CDR2 SYDVKM. CDR3 length: 15 residues. The CDR3 loop reads CASRPTAFSGNTIYF. Here the CDR3 DNA reads TGTGCCAGCAGACCGACAGCTTTCTCTGGAAACACCATATATTTT.

This rearrangement joins TRBV6-5 to TRBJ2-3, with 9 bases matching TRBD2. Germline loops: CDR1 MNHEY, CDR2 SVGAGI. CDR3 length: 15 residues. The ends lost 6 bases at V and 2 bases at J; junction bases unmatched: 6. The DNA for the CDR3 is TGTGCCAGCAGCATACTAGCGGGTAACACAGATACGCAGTATTTT. This encodes CASSILAGNTDTQYF.

This clone appeared a few times. The rearrangement links TRBV6-5 to TRBJ1-3; D is unresolved. Germline CDR1 MNHEY, CDR2 SVGAGI. V lost 7 bases to trimming and J lost 2 bases, with 9 bases between them. This CDR3 contains 13 residues. The CDR3, as DNA: TGTGCCAGCATTCCGGGCGCTGGAAACACCATATATTTT. It codes for CASIPGAGNTIYF.

This clone appeared once. This sequence joins TRBV12-5 and TRBJ2-3, with 12 bases matching TRBD2. Germline trimming cut 6 bases from V and 3 bases from J; bases unmatched to any gene: 19. Germline CDR1 is LGHNT and CDR2 is FRNRAP. CDR3 length equals 20 residues. The CDR3 sequence is CASGRWTSGDTTRGTDTQYF. The CDR3 region has the DNA TGTGCTAGTGGCCGGTGGACTAGCGGGGATACTACCCGGGGGACAGATACGCAGTATTTT.

The chain combines TRBV9 with TRBJ2-2; 16 bases match TRBD2. The V gene's germline CDR1 is SGDLS and CDR2 YYNGEE. The CDR3 loop spans 17 amino acids. J lost 7 bases, V lost 0 bases, and 3 bases had no gene match. CDR3 in DNA: TGTGCCAGCAGCGTAGATGGGACTAGCGGGGGGGTCGGGGAGCTGTTTTTT. It specifies CASSVDGTSGGVGELFF.

This chain links TRBV7-9 with TRBJ2-3, with 7 bases matching TRBD1. Unmatched junction bases numbered 7, after V lost 6 bases and J lost 4 bases. Germline V gene lookup returns CDR1 SEHNR and CDR2 FQNEAQ (reference sequence). The CDR3 has 14 residues. The CDR3 DNA reads as TGTGCCAGCAGACGACAGGGTAAGGCAGATACGCAGTATTTT. This sequence encodes CASRRQGKADTQYF.